Each of the 16 T cell receptor beta chains below was sequenced from the same sample in a study of T cells in Graves' hyperthyroidism and ophthalmopathy. The CDR3 regions of TCR beta were amplified from RNA transcripts. The TCR CDR3 first-round RT-PCR relied on the HTBI primer set. TCRdb called the multiplex PCR reads again in MiXCR, with one record for every CDR3 protein. Found here are roughly 740,000 distinct CDR3 sequences, about a sixth of them singletons; the top ten hold roughly 8%. The specimen sequenced was blood. All receptors derive from a man aged 18 to 30 with Graves' hyperthyroidism.

This clonotype was seen only a few times. The chain joins TRBV5-6 to TRBJ1-5; D is perhaps TRBD1 (5 bases). The ends were cut back, 0 bases at V and 9 bases at J, with 13 bases in the middle. The CDR3 totals 14 residues. Germline V gene sequence: CDR1 SGHDT, CDR2 YYEEEE. DNA for the CDR3: TGTGCCAGCAGCTTGGTTGGGGGGGGAGCGCCCCAGCATTTT. This encodes CASSLVGGGAPQHF.

This clonotype was counted many times. This sequence joins TRBV2 and TRBJ1-1; D might be TRBD1 (6 bases). Deletions cut 2 bases from V and 7 bases from J, with 8 bases between. This CDR3 spans 12 amino acids. The germline gives CDR1 SNHLY, CDR2 FYNNEI. The CDR3 protein is CASSERTDEAFF. CDR3 coding DNA: TGTGCCAGCAGTGAAAGGACAGATGAAGCTTTCTTT.

The rearrangement joins TRBV19 to TRBJ2-7; a possible D gene is TRBD2 (6 bases). The CDR3 contains 15 residues. The germline gives CDR1 LNHDA, CDR2 SQIVND (reference sequence). With 8 bases removed from V and 6 bases from J, the gap between germline ends came to 23 bases. In DNA, the CDR3 is TGTGCCAGTCAAGAGTCGTACGGGGGATATCCCGAGCAGTACTTC. As protein: CASQESYGGYPEQYF.

This clonotype has a handful of counts. The chain links TRBV18 to TRBJ2-5; D is unclear. The CDR3 totals 14 residues. Trimming shortened V by 3 bases and J by 2 bases, and 10 bases separated the two germline ends. Germline CDR1 reads KGHSH; CDR2 reads LQKENI. The CDR3 nucleotides are TGTGCCAGCTCACCTAACTTCCGGCAAGAGACCCAGTACTTC. Translated: CASSPNFRQETQYF.

This clonotype was picked up many times. The chain recombines TRBV3-1 with TRBJ1-1; 10 nucleotides align to TRBD1. The length of the CDR3 is 16 residues. V gave up 5 bases and J gave up 4 bases; unmatched junction bases: 10. The germline gives CDR1 LGHDT, CDR2 YNNKEL (reference sequence). The CDR3 protein is CASSTWDRGYGTEAFF. In DNA form, the CDR3 reads TGTGCCAGCAGCACGTGGGACAGGGGCTACGGCACTGAAGCTTTCTTT.

This chain connects TRBV7-8 to TRBJ2-1, with no clear D. CDR3 length: 14 residues. The V and J ends lost 3 bases and 12 bases respectively, with 18 bases between them. The germline V gene has CDR1 SGHVS and CDR2 FQNEAQ. The CDR3 region has the DNA TGTGCCAGCAGCTTCCAACCGAGACTCTTCCGGCAGTTCTTC. This codes for CASSFQPRLFRQFF.

This clonotype was recorded at least ten times. The chain recombines TRBV12-3 or TRBV12-4 with TRBJ2-7, with 14 bases matching TRBD2. CDR3 length equals 17 residues. J gave up 3 bases and V 5 bases, and 9 bases lay outside the gene matches. The CDR3 sequence: CASSDGTSGRNNYEQYF. In DNA, the CDR3 is TGTGCCAGCAGTGATGGGACTAGCGGGAGAAACAACTACGAGCAGTACTTC.

The sample holds many counts of this clonotype. The gene calls are TRBV10-3 and TRBJ2-2; no firm D call. Trimming stripped 6 bases from V and 0 bases from J, with 8 bases between. CDR3 length: 14 amino acids. Germline loops: CDR1 ENHRY, CDR2 SYGVKD. The CDR3 bases are TGTGCCATCAGGAGGACGACGAACACCGGGGAGCTGTTTTTT. This sequence encodes CAIRRTTNTGELFF.

This clonotype has just a few counts. The chain uses TRBV6-1 and TRBJ2-2; D possibly corresponds to TRBD2 (6 bases). This CDR3 has 15 residues. From germline, CDR1 is MNHNS and CDR2 SASEGT. V was clipped by 2 bases and J by 2 bases, with 9 bases between them. The CDR3 is CASSEPGLNTGELFF. CDR3 DNA sequence: TGTGCCAGCAGTGAACCGGGACTTAACACCGGGGAGCTGTTTTTT.

This clonotype was picked up many times. V usage is TRBV3-1 and J usage is TRBJ1-1; tentative D call: TRBD1 (6 bases). This CDR3 has 15 residues. The germline CDR1 and CDR2 sequences are LGHDT and YNNKEL (reference sequence). The ends were cut back, 3 bases at V and 5 bases at J, with 16 bases in the middle. CDR3 in DNA: TGTGCCAGCAGCCATCCCCCCTCTACAGGGACTGAAGCTTTCTTT. Its translation: CASSHPPSTGTEAFF.

This clonotype has only a few counts. V usage is TRBV20-1 and J usage is TRBJ1-6; TRBD1 matches at 7 bases. J lost 15 bases, V lost 5 bases, and 13 bases had no gene match. The CDR3 extends over 13 amino acids. In germline, CDR1 is DFQATT, CDR2 SNEGSKA (reference sequence). CDR3 amino acids: CSASSGQAGHLHF. In nucleotides, the CDR3 is TGCAGTGCTTCTTCCGGACAGGCCGGCCACCTCCACTTT.

This clonotype showed up many times. The chain uses TRBV28 and TRBJ2-7, with D unresolved. V dropped 6 bases and J dropped 1 base, with 13 bases sitting between them. The CDR3 spans 14 residues. Germline loops: CDR1 MDHEN, CDR2 SYDVKM. CDR3 loop: CASSPSPSSYEQYF. For the CDR3, the DNA is TGTGCCAGCAGCCCGTCTCCCTCTTCCTACGAGCAGTACTTC.

This clonotype was observed many times. This chain connects TRBV18 to TRBJ2-1; tentatively, D is TRBD2 (6 bases). The germline V and J ends were trimmed by 4 bases and 5 bases, with 15 bases remaining between them. Germline-derived CDR1 and CDR2 are KGHSH and LQKENI. CDR3 length equals 15 residues. The CDR3 here is CASSHPGLEDNEQFF. Written as DNA, the CDR3 is TGTGCCAGCTCACACCCGGGACTTGAGGACAATGAGCAGTTCTTC. The whole variable domain, filled in from reference TRBV18 and TRBJ2-1, reads NAGVMQNPRHLVRRRGQEARLRCSPMKGHSHVYWYRQLPEEGLKFMVYLQKENIIDESGMPKERFSAEFPKEGPSILRIQQVVRGDSAAYFCASSHPGLEDNEQFFGPGTRLTVL.

This clonotype occurred many times. The chain links TRBV10-3 to TRBJ2-1; D is possibly TRBD2 (5 bases). With 0 bases removed from V and 2 bases from J, the gap between germline ends came to 8 bases. The CDR3 is made up of 15 amino acids. Germline CDR1 reads ENHRY; CDR2 reads SYGVKD. The CDR3 DNA is TGTGCCATCAGTGAGTCGAGGGTTCCCTACAATGAGCAGTTCTTC. This encodes CAISESRVPYNEQFF.

This clonotype has a count of ten or more. The chain has TRBV20-1 and TRBJ1-5, with D hard to call. The CDR3 contains 13 residues. The germline gives CDR1 DFQATT, CDR2 SNEGSKA (reference sequence). V was cut by 1 base and J by 5 bases, with 9 bases left in between. CDR3 residues: CSARVRRDQPQHF. The CDR3 nucleotides read TGCAGTGCTAGAGTGCGCCGGGATCAGCCCCAGCATTTT.

V usage is TRBV7-9 and J usage is TRBJ2-3; 7 nucleotides line up with TRBD1. This CDR3 comprises 13 residues. After removal of 5 bases from V and 9 bases from J, the junction contained 8 bases not matched to a gene. Germline V CDR1 and CDR2: SEHNR, FQNEAQ (reference sequence). CDR3 nucleotide sequence: TGTGCCAGCAGCCAGGGGGTCTCGGGCACGCAGTATTTT. Its translation is CASSQGVSGTQYF.